This T cell receptor beta chain was captured in a study of cytomegalovirus exposure and HLA in healthy donors. Turning to the study itself: Among about 380 genotyped donors, approximately 80% fell in the Caucasian-associated ancestry cluster. Study results and caveats: The classifier was said to identify cytomegalovirus status with high specificity and sensitivity. Researchers had no immune exposure information except CMV serostatus available.

PCR was performed using 60 Vbeta and 13 Jbeta primers. Clones were sequenced by immunoSEQ multiplex PCR, and TCRdb holds only the in-frame ones, with some missing. Among roughly 200,000 clones listed, around 79% were seen once. On this clone: Its specificity is unknown.

Sequencing used PBMCs. The origin of this receptor is a girl aged 5 to 17 in good health and CMV-seropositive.

The CDR3 loop reads CASMLFRDRGFPGELFF. The CDR3 DNA reads as TGTGCCAGCATGCTCTTCCGGGACAGGGGTTTTCCCGGGGAGCTGTTTTTT. This chain links TRBV5-6 with TRBJ2-2; TRBD1 matches at 10 bases. From germline, CDR1 is SGHDT and CDR2 YYEEEE. V trimming: 6 bases; J trimming: 6 bases; junction bases outside the gene matches: 14. The CDR3 loop spans 17 amino acids.